Presented here are 32 T cell receptor beta chains from one specimen sequenced in a study of T cells in Graves' hyperthyroidism and ophthalmopathy. RNA transcripts were the template for amplifying TCR beta CDR3 regions. The primer set for the first-round RT-PCR of the TCR CDR3 was HTBI. MiXCR, run by TCRdb on the multiplex PCR reads, gives a single entry per CDR3 protein. The repertoire holds hundreds of thousands of distinct CDR3 sequences, with nearly 20% as singletons. Sequenced: blood. These receptors all stem from a man aged 35 to 55 with Graves' ophthalmopathy.

Note on this clonotype: A much more abundant neighbour one base away suggests this may be a read error. The chain employs TRBV7-3 and TRBJ2-2, with D perhaps TRBD1 or TRBD2 (6 bases each). Germline V gives CDR1 SGHTA, CDR2 FQGTGA. The CDR3 loop spans 13 amino acids. In nucleotides, the CDR3 is TGTGCCAGCAGCTTAAAAGTGGAGGGGGAGCTGTCTTTT. Translated: CASSLKVEGELSF.

This clonotype has at least ten counts. The J gene is TRBJ2-7, the V gene TRBV19, with 7 bases matching TRBD1. This CDR3 comprises 12 residues. J was trimmed by 2 bases and V by 10 bases; bases with no gene match: 5. Germline CDR1 LNHDA, CDR2 SQIVND (reference sequence). The chain's CDR3 is CATSQGAYEQYF. DNA for the CDR3: TGTGCCACCTCGCAGGGGGCCTACGAGCAGTACTTC.

The chain is built from TRBV27 and TRBJ1-1; 7 bases are a match to TRBD1. CDR3 length: 16 amino acids. Germline trimming cut 1 base from V and 1 base from J; bases unmatched to any gene: 6. The germline gives CDR1 MNHEY, CDR2 SMNVEV (reference sequence). The DNA of the CDR3 is TGTGCCAGCAGTTTATACAGACAGGGCACGAACACTGAAGCTTTCTTT. This sequence encodes CASSLYRQGTNTEAFF.

The chain uses TRBV5-1 and TRBJ2-5, with 7 positions matching TRBD1. Per the germline V gene, CDR1 is SGHRS and CDR2 is YFSETQ. The CDR3 length is 15 residues. With V trimmed by 4 bases and J by 3 bases, 9 bases remained unmatched. CDR3 sequence reads: CASSGLPGQKETQYF. The CDR3 nucleotides read TGCGCCAGCAGCGGACTCCCGGGACAGAAAGAGACCCAGTACTTC.

Points on this clonotype: Possible read error: a much larger clone is one base away. This chain links TRBV10-3 with TRBJ2-7; D remains unclear. Trimming left V 4 bases short and J 2 bases short, with 12 bases between. The CDR3 covers 14 residues. In germline, CDR1 is ENHRY, CDR2 SYGVKD. CDR3 nucleotide sequence: TGTGCCATCAGTGCCCCCGGACGGGCCTACGAGCAGTACTTC. Protein: CAISAPGRAYEQYF.

The chain is built from TRBV19 and TRBJ1-5; D is perhaps TRBD1 (5 bases). V lost 3 bases to trimming and J lost 4 bases, with 10 bases between them. Germline V gene lookup returns CDR1 LNHDA and CDR2 SQIVND (reference sequence). The CDR3 spans 14 residues. The CDR3, as DNA: TGTGCCAGTAGTATGTTGACAGCTAATCAGCCCCAGCATTTT. It yields the protein CASSMLTANQPQHF.

This clonotype was detected ten times or more. This chain connects TRBV12-3 or TRBV12-4 to TRBJ2-7; D not certain. The length of the CDR3 is 13 residues. V was clipped by 7 bases and J by 1 base, with 11 bases between them. The CDR3 DNA reads TGTGCCAGCACCCCGGGCCCTTCCTACGAGCAGTACTTC. Protein: CASTPGPSYEQYF.

This clonotype was seen a handful of times. The chain joins TRBV7-6 to TRBJ2-7; D gene ambiguous. V lost 5 bases and J lost 3, with 14 bases in between. The CDR3 loop spans 14 amino acids. The V gene's germline CDR1 is SGHVS and CDR2 FNYEAQ. In DNA, the CDR3 is TGTGCCAGCAGCCCCCGGGCAGGAAGCTACGAGCAGTACTTC. Protein product: CASSPRAGSYEQYF.

There are a few counts of this clonotype. The chain is built from TRBV29-1 and TRBJ2-7; D possibly corresponds to TRBD1 (5 bases). This CDR3 is 11 amino acids long. CDR1 is SQVTM, CDR2 ANQGSEA, per germline. Trimming removed 3 bases at V and 4 bases at J, with 7 bases between. In nucleotides, the CDR3 is TGCAGCGTTGACGACAGATACGAGCAGTACTTC. Translating gives CSVDDRYEQYF.

This clonotype has at least ten counts. The V call is TRBV11-2, the J call TRBJ2-2; 12 bases are shared with TRBD1. The CDR3 consists of 17 residues. Trimming removed 5 bases from V and 6 bases from J; junction bases left unmatched: 10. Germline V CDR1 and CDR2: SGHAT, FQNNGV. The DNA of the CDR3 is TGTGCCAGCAGCCTGGGCAGGGGACAGGGGGCTGCCGGGGAGCTGTTTTTT. This translates into CASSLGRGQGAAGELFF.

This chain uses TRBV6-1 with TRBJ2-4; no clear D. The germline gives CDR1 MNHNS, CDR2 SASEGT. The CDR3 is made up of 13 amino acids. V was trimmed by 6 bases and J by 7 bases, leaving 13 bases between them. CDR3 protein: CASRRAIPNIQYF. DNA for the CDR3: TGTGCCAGCAGACGCGCTATCCCTAACATTCAGTACTTC.

The table lists this clonotype with many counts. The chain combines TRBV12-3 or TRBV12-4 with TRBJ2-5, with 7 positions matching TRBD1. V gave up 8 bases and J gave up 1 base; unmatched junction bases: 7. The CDR3 consists of 14 residues. The CDR3 DNA reads as TGTGCCAGCGCCCGGGACAGCTCCCAAGAGACCCAGTACTTC. Its protein is CASARDSSQETQYF.

The chain uses TRBV28 and TRBJ1-3; 9 nucleotides align to TRBD1. Trimming at V came to 2 bases and at J to 5 bases, leaving 7 bases not matched to a gene. Germline V gene data show CDR1 as MDHEN and CDR2 as SYDVKM. This CDR3 has 16 amino acids. CDR3 in amino acids: CASSLITGGSRNTIYF. In DNA, the CDR3 is TGTGCCAGCAGTTTAATAACAGGGGGCAGTAGAAACACCATATATTTT.

This clonotype was observed a few times. This chain joins TRBV6-5 and TRBJ2-3; 8 bases align to TRBD1. Germline V CDR1 and CDR2: MNHEY, SVGAGI. This CDR3 region has 16 residues. V shed 2 bases, J shed 5 bases, and the junction held 9 bases outside the gene matches. CDR3 DNA: TGTGCCAGCAGTTACGGGGCCGGGACAGGACTAGATACGCAGTATTTT. Amino acid sequence: CASSYGAGTGLDTQYF.

The gene calls are TRBV6-2 or TRBV6-3 and TRBJ2-1; 11 bases agree with TRBD1. This CDR3 contains 16 residues. Germline V gene sequence: CDR1 MNHEY, CDR2 SVGEGT. V lost 6 bases, J lost 10 bases, and 14 bases stayed unmatched. CDR3 region: CASRNTPGQGVREQFF. As DNA, the CDR3 is TGTGCCAGCAGAAATACTCCGGGACAGGGGGTAAGGGAGCAGTTCTTC.

At least ten counts were recorded for this clonotype. The chain recombines TRBV28 with TRBJ1-1; tentative D call: TRBD1 (5 bases). This CDR3 comprises 14 residues. The germline V gene has CDR1 MDHEN and CDR2 SYDVKM. V lost 1 base to trimming and J lost 5 bases, with 11 bases between them. The DNA for the CDR3 is TGTGCCAGCAGTTTATCCTGGGGGAGGACTGAAGCTTTCTTT. This codes for CASSLSWGRTEAFF.

This clonotype was detected many times. The V and J genes are TRBV18 and TRBJ1-2, with 8 bases that match TRBD1. V dropped 6 bases and J dropped 4; count of bases not matched to a gene: 13. The CDR3 sequence is 16 residues long. Germline CDR1 reads KGHSH; CDR2 reads LQKENI. For the CDR3, the DNA is TGTGCCAGCTCCCCAGTATCGGCAGGGGGCTTCTATGGCTACACCTTC. This codes for CASSPVSAGGFYGYTF.

The CDR3 loop is CASSQEGMGTANTGELFF. The CDR3 nucleotides read TGTGCCAGCAGCCAAGAGGGGATGGGGACAGCTAACACCGGGGAGCTGTTTTTT. J is TRBJ2-2 and V is TRBV4-2, with 7 bases matching TRBD1. The CDR3 is 18 residues long. Germline CDR1 reads LGHNA; CDR2 reads YNFKEQ. The J segment lost 2 bases and the V segment lost 0 bases, leaving 9 bases of the junction unmatched.

This clonotype showed up just a few times. V is TRBV7-6 and J is TRBJ2-1, with a tentative D call TRBD1 (6 bases). V was cut by 1 base and J by 8 bases, with 15 bases left in between. The length of the CDR3 is 15 residues. Germline assignment: CDR1 SGHVS and CDR2 FNYEAQ. CDR3 sequence (DNA): TGTGCCAGCAGCTTAGGGACAGCGGTTCTCTATGAGCAGTTCTTC. The encoded protein is CASSLGTAVLYEQFF.

This chain connects TRBV18 to TRBJ1-4; D uncertain. V lost 1 base and J lost 3, with 9 bases in between. CDR3 length: 15 amino acids. Germline-derived CDR1 and CDR2 are KGHSH and LQKENI. The CDR3 region has the DNA TGTGCCAGCTCACCACTCTCCGGGGCTAATGAAAAACTGTTTTTT. Translated, it gives CASSPLSGANEKLFF. Complete variable domain (other parts from reference TRBV18 and TRBJ1-4): NAGVMQNPRHLVRRRGQEARLRCSPMKGHSHVYWYRQLPEEGLKFMVYLQKENIIDESGMPKERFSAEFPKEGPSILRIQQVVRGDSAAYFCASSPLSGANEKLFFGSGTQLSVL.

This clonotype was observed a handful of times. The chain is built from TRBV6-1 and TRBJ2-1; 10 bases line up with TRBD2. In germline, CDR1 is MNHNS, CDR2 SASEGT. The CDR3 is made up of 14 amino acids. V dropped 6 bases and J dropped 4; count of bases not matched to a gene: 3. The chain's CDR3 is CASRGTSVYNEQFF. The CDR3 DNA reads TGTGCCAGCAGAGGGACTAGCGTATACAATGAGCAGTTCTTC.

In its sample, this clonotype was seen once. The chain couples TRBV28 to TRBJ2-6; possibly TRBD1 for D (6 bases). The CDR3 contains 15 residues. Trimming shortened V by 7 bases and J by 3 bases, and 13 bases separated the two germline ends. Germline V lookup: CDR1 MDHEN, CDR2 SYDVKM. The CDR3 loop is CASTTGTFGANVLTF. Written as DNA, the CDR3 is TGTGCCAGCACGACAGGTACCTTTGGGGCCAACGTCCTGACTTTC.

In this sample, this clonotype turned up many times. The chain combines TRBV11-2 with TRBJ1-1; the match to TRBD1 covers 8 bases. This CDR3 has 15 residues. Germline CDR1 SGHAT, CDR2 FQNNGV. Trimming removed 5 bases from V and 3 bases from J; junction bases left unmatched: 8. CDR3 DNA: TGTGCCAGCAGCGGCCGGACAGGGCTCTACACTGAAGCTTTCTTT. This codes for CASSGRTGLYTEAFF.

V is TRBV30 and J is TRBJ2-1; either TRBD1 or TRBD2 may fit D (6 bases each). The germline V gene encodes CDR1 GTSNPN and CDR2 SVGIG (reference sequence). V shed 3 bases and J shed 5 bases, with 11 bases lying between them. This CDR3 contains 13 residues. DNA for the CDR3: TGTGCCTGGAGGGGGGGCGCGCACAATGAGCAGTTCTTC. Translating gives CAWRGGAHNEQFF.

There are many counts of this clonotype. The chain recombines TRBV20-1 with TRBJ2-5, with TRBD2 as a possible D gene (6 bases). The CDR3 spans 14 residues. V lost 5 bases and J lost 6, with 19 bases in between. CDR1 and CDR2 (germline): DFQATT, SNEGSKA (reference sequence). The CDR3 spells CSAGSRGGLKTQYF. CDR3 bases: TGCAGTGCTGGGAGTCGAGGAGGGTTGAAGACCCAGTACTTC.

This clonotype was counted between two and nine times. The chain is built from TRBV10-3 and TRBJ2-3; D is unclear. V was shortened by 10 bases and J by 0 bases, with 14 bases between the two germline ends. There are 14 residues in the CDR3. Germline V gene lookup returns CDR1 ENHRY and CDR2 SYGVKD. CDR3 sequence (DNA): TGTGCCACCGGCAACCCTACTAGCACAGATACGCAGTATTTT. As protein: CATGNPTSTDTQYF.

For this clonotype: Relative to the germline gene, one junction end is altered; a read error may explain this. The chain couples TRBV6-9 to TRBJ1-2; D is ambiguous. This CDR3 has 14 residues. Germline lookup yields CDR1 MNHGY and CDR2 SVAAGI. CDR3 amino acids: CASSYSAGRYGHTF. For the CDR3, the DNA is TGTGCCAGCAGTTACAGTGCGGGGAGGTATGGCCACACCTTC.

This clonotype was detected many times. The CDR3: CASSLQLLNTEAFF. DNA for the CDR3: TGTGCCAGCAGCCTACAGCTTCTGAACACTGAAGCTTTCTTT. The chain uses TRBV11-2 and TRBJ1-1; D uncertain. The V end was cut by 5 bases, the J end by 0 bases, with 10 bases between. The CDR3 totals 14 residues. The V gene's germline CDR1 is SGHAT and CDR2 FQNNGV.

J is TRBJ1-2 and V is TRBV7-2; a weak D match, TRBD1 (6 bases). Per the germline V gene, CDR1 is SGHTA and CDR2 is FQGNSA. The CDR3 covers 16 residues. V shed 3 bases and J shed 4 bases, with 18 bases lying between them. As DNA, the CDR3 is TGTGCCAGCAGCTTTAACCAACGGGGGGCGGCCTATGGCTACACCTTC. Residues: CASSFNQRGAAYGYTF.

The rearrangement links TRBV28 to TRBJ2-6, with a possible D match to TRBD2 (7 bases). V lost 6 bases and J 2 bases, leaving 17 bases between the germline ends. CDR3 length equals 17 residues. Germline CDR1 is MDHEN and CDR2 is SYDVKM. The CDR3 coding sequence is TGTGCCAGCAGGAGGGGGGGGCTTAAGCCTGGGGCCAACGTCCTGACTTTC. Translation: CASRRGGLKPGANVLTF.

There are many counts of this clonotype. The chain has TRBV11-2 and TRBJ1-1, with TRBD1 matching over 7 bases. Germline V CDR1 and CDR2: SGHAT, FQNNGV. The CDR3 totals 14 residues. Unmatched junction bases numbered 4, after V lost 5 bases and J lost 1 base. The CDR3 sequence: CASSPGQQNTEAFF. CDR3 bases: TGTGCCAGCAGCCCGGGACAGCAGAACACTGAAGCTTTCTTT. The variable domain in full, with the rest retrieved from reference TRBV11-2 and TRBJ1-1, is EAGVAQSPRYKIIEKRQSVAFWCNPISGHATLYWYQQILGQGPKLLIQFQNNGVVDDSQLPKDRFSAERLKGVDSTLKIQPAKLEDSAVYLCASSPGQQNTEAFFGQGTRLTVV.

As concerns this clonotype: A read error may be the cause here, since a much bigger clone is one base away. The chain joins TRBV20-1 to TRBJ2-3; no reliable D call. Germline assignment: CDR1 DFQATT and CDR2 SNEGSKA (reference sequence). The CDR3 runs 14 residues. V dropped 0 bases and J dropped 0 bases, with 7 bases sitting between them. The CDR3 region has the DNA TGCAGTGCTAGAGATTGGCCTAGCACAGATACGCAGTATTTT. Residues: CSARDWPSTDTQYF.